This passage covers 8 T cell receptor beta chains from one sample sequenced in a study of T cells in Graves' hyperthyroidism and ophthalmopathy. Amplified TCR beta CDR3 regions came from RNA transcripts. RT-PCR in the first round (using the HTBI primer set) targeted the TCR CDR3. TCRdb fed the multiplex PCR reads into MiXCR, producing one record per CDR3 protein. The sample contains about 640,000 distinct CDR3 sequences, roughly 45% of which appear only once. The specimen was peripheral blood or thyroid tissue (not recorded which). The receptors stem from an adult man with Graves' disease, either hyperthyroidism or ophthalmopathy (not recorded which).

The chain joins TRBV29-1 to TRBJ1-5; TRBD1 might be the D (5 bases). Per the germline V gene, CDR1 is SQVTM and CDR2 is ANQGSEA. V shed 3 bases and J shed 7 bases, with 13 bases lying between them. CDR3 length equals 13 residues. The DNA for the CDR3 is TGCAGCGTTGAGGCCAGGGAAACGCAGCCCCAGCATTTT. Its protein product is CSVEARETQPQHF.

This clonotype was found many times. The V gene is TRBV29-1, the J gene TRBJ2-6, with 10 bases fitting TRBD1. J gave up 4 bases and V 4 bases, and 7 bases lay outside the gene matches. The CDR3 has 16 residues. Germline V gene sequence: CDR1 SQVTM, CDR2 ANQGSEA. The CDR3 region is CSVGDRGPSGANVLTF. The CDR3 DNA follows: TGCAGCGTTGGGGACAGGGGACCGTCAGGGGCCAACGTCCTGACTTTC.

The table lists this clonotype with many counts. The chain uses TRBV25-1 and TRBJ2-5; the D is unclear. The V end was cut by 2 bases, the J end by 5 bases, with 9 bases between. Germline values: CDR1 MGHDK, CDR2 SYGVNS. The length of the CDR3 is 13 residues. The CDR3 bases are TGTGCCAGCAGTGAAGGCAGGCCGGAGACCCAGTACTTC. Amino acid sequence: CASSEGRPETQYF.

The chain is built from TRBV10-3 and TRBJ2-3; D remains ambiguous. The CDR3 has 15 amino acids. Trimming shortened V by 6 bases and J by 0 bases, and 13 bases separated the two germline ends. CDR1 is ENHRY and CDR2 is SYGVKD in the germline V gene. The CDR3 reads CAISIGPASTDTQYF. For the CDR3, the DNA is TGTGCCATCAGCATTGGACCGGCTAGCACAGATACGCAGTATTTT.

The chain links TRBV29-1 to TRBJ1-1; D unresolved. The CDR3 spans 14 residues. Germline CDR1 reads SQVTM; CDR2 reads ANQGSEA. V was trimmed by 1 base and J by 1 base, leaving 10 bases between them. In DNA, the CDR3 is TGCAGCGTTGAAGTCCCCCAGGCGAACACTGAAGCTTTCTTT. Translation: CSVEVPQANTEAFF.

This clonotype came up a few times. The chain combines TRBV7-2 with TRBJ1-2; 9 bases are a match to TRBD1. The V segment lost 5 bases and the J segment 8 bases; nucleotides outside the gene matches: 15. The V gene's germline CDR1 is SGHTA and CDR2 FQGNSA. The length of the CDR3 is 16 residues. As DNA, the CDR3 is TGTGCCAGCAGCCAAGAAGGCGGACAGGGGTTTGGCGGCTACACCTTC. It translates to CASSQEGGQGFGGYTF.

The sample holds a few counts of this clonotype. V gene TRBV7-2 combines with J gene TRBJ1-2, with 9 bases aligning to TRBD1. V lost 5 bases and J lost 3; bases outside the gene matches: 7. Germline V gives CDR1 SGHTA, CDR2 FQGNSA. This CDR3 has 15 residues. The CDR3 nucleotides read TGTGCCAGCAGCAGGAAACAGGGGGCACACTATGGCTACACCTTC. Protein sequence: CASSRKQGAHYGYTF.

This clonotype was found many times. The chain recombines TRBV7-9 with TRBJ1-1; TRBD1 is a possible D gene (5 bases). The CDR3 loop spans 11 amino acids. CDR1 and CDR2 (germline): SEHNR, FQNEAQ (reference sequence). Trimming removed 1 base at V and 13 bases at J, with 10 bases between. CDR3 bases: TGTGCCAGCAGCTTAGAGGACACGGATTTCTTT. The encoded protein is CASSLEDTDFF.